What follows is one T cell receptor beta chain and its context. The antigen is unknown. Authors' analysis steps: ImmunoSEQ only sent back junction sequences with no quality scores, so filtering was done differently. TCRdb's copy holds only in-frame clones and misses some; the assay was immunoSEQ multiplex PCR. That table is the source of V, J and clone size, and D and trimming were worked out from the DNA. The repertoire includes about 1,900,000 clones, roughly 94% of them detected once, and approximately 1.2% sits in the top ten. The CDR3 spans 16 residues. Germline-derived CDR1 and CDR2 are LNHDA and SQIVND (reference sequence). V was shortened by 6 bases and J by 2 bases, with 16 bases between the two germline ends. Only CD45RO-negative cells positively selected for CCR7 counted as naive CD8 cells, so terminally differentiated effector memory CD45RA+ cells were excluded. This entry is derived from a study of shared clonotypes between healthy human individuals. Study details: Samples came from two female and a few male donors aged 18 to 49.

General observations from the study: Between a handful of donors, naive CD4 clonotypes were shared at a level of about 5%. Sampling involved blood alone; tissue repertoires likely differ.

Sequenced input: naive CD8+ T cells sorted from blood. The chain has TRBV19 and TRBJ1-4, with unresolved D. This TCR was sampled from a man between 18 and 35 years old in good health. In DNA form, the CDR3 reads TGTGCCAGTAGCGACCTTCCGGGTTTTACTAATGAAAAACTGTTTTTT. Its translation: CASSDLPGFTNEKLFF.